This T cell receptor (beta chain) was recorded in a study of blood T cell repertoires in COVID-19. Overall study: Samples representing acute and convalescent COVID-19 were sourced from the United States, Italy and Spain. Nucleic acid was either cDNA or gDNA, and it came from T cells, B-cell-depleted T cells, or PBMCs.

Per the original methods: Amplification of reference gene primers was used by the study to estimate nucleated cell counts. Assay used: immunoSEQ multiplex PCR; TCRdb lists only in-frame clones, some missing. The V and J calls and clone size are taken from that table; D and trimming were inferred from the DNA. Of 250,000 to 300,000 clones in the sample, around 83% were seen once. Trimming shortened V by 4 bases and J by 3 bases, and 16 bases separated the two germline ends. CDR3 length: 15 amino acids. CDR1 is PRHDT, CDR2 FYEKMQ, per germline (reference sequence). This chain uses TRBV13 with TRBJ2-7; a weak D match, TRBD1 (8 bases). This TCR came from a man aged 18 to 35 with active or convalescent COVID-19. The sample was peripheral blood. CDR3 region: CASSSGGTGFYEQYF. The CDR3 coding sequence is TGTGCCAGCAGCTCCGGGGGGACAGGTTTCTACGAGCAGTACTTC.